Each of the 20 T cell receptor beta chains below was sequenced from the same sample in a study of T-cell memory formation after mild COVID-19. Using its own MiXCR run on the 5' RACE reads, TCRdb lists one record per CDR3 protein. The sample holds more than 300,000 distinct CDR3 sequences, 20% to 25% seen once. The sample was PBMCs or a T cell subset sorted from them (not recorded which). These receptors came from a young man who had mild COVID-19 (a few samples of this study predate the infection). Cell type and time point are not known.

In DNA form, the CDR3 reads TGTGCCAGCAGCTCTCAATCTGATACGCAGTATTTT. Its translation: CASSSQSDTQYF. The chain has TRBV7-9 and TRBJ2-3, with D unclear. CDR3 length: 12 amino acids. Germline-derived CDR1 and CDR2 are SEHNR and FQNEAQ (reference sequence). With 4 bases removed from V and 6 bases from J, the gap between germline ends came to 8 bases.

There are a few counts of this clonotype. CDR3 sequence: CASSSRSGGSADTQYF. The CDR3 DNA reads TGTGCCAGCAGCTCACGTAGCGGGGGGAGCGCAGATACGCAGTATTTT. V is TRBV7-3 and J is TRBJ2-3; 10 bases agree with TRBD2. V dropped 4 bases and J dropped 4; count of bases not matched to a gene: 8. This CDR3 has 16 amino acids. Germline CDR1 is SGHTA and CDR2 is FQGTGA.

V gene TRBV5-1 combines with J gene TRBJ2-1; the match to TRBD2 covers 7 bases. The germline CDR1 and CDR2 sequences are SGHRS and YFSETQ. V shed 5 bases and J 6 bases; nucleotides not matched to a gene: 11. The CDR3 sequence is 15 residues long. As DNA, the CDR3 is TGCGCCAGCAGACTACCGGGACTAACGGGCAATGAGCAGTTCTTC. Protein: CASRLPGLTGNEQFF.

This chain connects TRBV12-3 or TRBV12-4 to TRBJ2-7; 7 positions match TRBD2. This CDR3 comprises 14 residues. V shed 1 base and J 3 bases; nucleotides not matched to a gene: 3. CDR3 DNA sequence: TGTGCCAGCAGTTTAGGACCTAGCGGCTACGAGCAGTACTTC. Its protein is CASSLGPSGYEQYF.

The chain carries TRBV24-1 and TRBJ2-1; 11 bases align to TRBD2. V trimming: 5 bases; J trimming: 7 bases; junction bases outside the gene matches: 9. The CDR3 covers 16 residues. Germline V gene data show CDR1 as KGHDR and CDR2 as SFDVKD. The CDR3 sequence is CATSGLSGGARNEQFF. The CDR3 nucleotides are TGTGCCACCAGTGGTCTTAGCGGGGGGGCCCGTAATGAGCAGTTCTTC.

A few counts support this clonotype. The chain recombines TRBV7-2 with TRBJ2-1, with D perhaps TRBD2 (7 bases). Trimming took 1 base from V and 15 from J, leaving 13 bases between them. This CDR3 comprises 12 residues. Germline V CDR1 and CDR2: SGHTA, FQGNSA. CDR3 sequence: CASSLEGGYRFF. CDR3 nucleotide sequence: TGTGCCAGCAGCTTAGAGGGGGGGTATCGGTTCTTC.

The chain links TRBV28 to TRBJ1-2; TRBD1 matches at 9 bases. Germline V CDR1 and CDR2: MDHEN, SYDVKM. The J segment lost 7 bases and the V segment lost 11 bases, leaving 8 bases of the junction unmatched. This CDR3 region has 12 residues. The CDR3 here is CAGQGSQRGYTF. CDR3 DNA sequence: TGTGCCGGACAGGGGTCCCAACGTGGCTACACCTTC.

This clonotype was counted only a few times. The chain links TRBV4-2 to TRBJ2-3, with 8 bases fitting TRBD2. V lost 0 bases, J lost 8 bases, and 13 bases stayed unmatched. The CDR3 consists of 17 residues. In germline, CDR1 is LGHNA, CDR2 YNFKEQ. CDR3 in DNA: TGTGCCAGCAGCCAAGATACAGCGGGGGCCCCCCAGGGTACGCAGTATTTT. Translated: CASSQDTAGAPQGTQYF.

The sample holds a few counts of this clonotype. CDR3 in DNA: TGTGCCAGCAGCTTAGTGAGTCTAGCGGGAATCCAAGAGACCCAGTACTTC. Amino acid sequence: CASSLVSLAGIQETQYF. The chain combines TRBV7-2 with TRBJ2-5; 9 bases match TRBD2. V was clipped by 1 base and J by 1 base; unmatched bases: 7. CDR1 is SGHTA, CDR2 FQGNSA, per germline. The CDR3 is made up of 17 amino acids.

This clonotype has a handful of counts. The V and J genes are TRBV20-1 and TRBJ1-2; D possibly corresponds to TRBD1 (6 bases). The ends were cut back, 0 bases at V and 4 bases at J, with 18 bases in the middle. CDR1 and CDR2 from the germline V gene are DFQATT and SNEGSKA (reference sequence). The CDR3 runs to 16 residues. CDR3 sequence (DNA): TGCAGTGCTAGAGATTCTAAGCAGGGGCCGGGCTATGGCTACACCTTC. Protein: CSARDSKQGPGYGYTF.

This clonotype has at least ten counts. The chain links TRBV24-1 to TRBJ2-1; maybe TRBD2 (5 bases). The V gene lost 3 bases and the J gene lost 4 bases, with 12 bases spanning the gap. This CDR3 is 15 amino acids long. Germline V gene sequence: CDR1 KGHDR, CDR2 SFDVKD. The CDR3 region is CATSDSSARYNEQFF. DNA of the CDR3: TGTGCCACCAGTGATAGTAGCGCTCGGTACAATGAGCAGTTCTTC.

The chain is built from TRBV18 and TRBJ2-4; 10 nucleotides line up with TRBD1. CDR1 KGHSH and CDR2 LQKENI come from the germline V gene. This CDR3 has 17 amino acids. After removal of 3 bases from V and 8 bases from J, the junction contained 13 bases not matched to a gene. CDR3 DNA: TGTGCCAGCTCACCGCTCAATCCCCGGGACAGGGGTGACATTCAGTACTTC. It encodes CASSPLNPRDRGDIQYF.

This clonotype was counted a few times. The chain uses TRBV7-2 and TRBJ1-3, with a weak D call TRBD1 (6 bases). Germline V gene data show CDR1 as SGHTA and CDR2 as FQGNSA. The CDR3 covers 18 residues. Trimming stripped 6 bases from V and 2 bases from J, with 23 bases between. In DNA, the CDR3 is TGTGCCAGCAGACAAACAGGGTTTCTTGGCTTGGCTGGAAACACCATATATTTT. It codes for CASRQTGFLGLAGNTIYF.

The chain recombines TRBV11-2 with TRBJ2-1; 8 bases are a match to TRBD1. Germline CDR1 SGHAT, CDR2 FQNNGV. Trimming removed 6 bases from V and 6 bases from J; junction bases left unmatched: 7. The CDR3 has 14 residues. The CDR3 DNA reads TGTGCCAGCAGTCGACAGGGGTTAGTCAATGAGCAGTTCTTC. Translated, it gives CASSRQGLVNEQFF.

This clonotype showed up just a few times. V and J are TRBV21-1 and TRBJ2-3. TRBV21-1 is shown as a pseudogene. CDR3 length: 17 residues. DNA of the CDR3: TGTGCCAGCAGCAACCTACGCACGAGTATAAGCACAGATACGCAGTATTTT. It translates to CASSNLRTSISTDTQYF.

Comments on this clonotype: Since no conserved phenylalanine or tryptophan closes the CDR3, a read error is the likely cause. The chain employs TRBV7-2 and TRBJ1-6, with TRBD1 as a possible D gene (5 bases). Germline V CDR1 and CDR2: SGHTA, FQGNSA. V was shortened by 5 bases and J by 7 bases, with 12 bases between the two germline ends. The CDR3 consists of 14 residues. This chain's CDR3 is CASSQVRANSPLHL. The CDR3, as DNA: TGTGCCAGCAGCCAGGTCAGGGCAAATTCACCCCTCCACTTA.

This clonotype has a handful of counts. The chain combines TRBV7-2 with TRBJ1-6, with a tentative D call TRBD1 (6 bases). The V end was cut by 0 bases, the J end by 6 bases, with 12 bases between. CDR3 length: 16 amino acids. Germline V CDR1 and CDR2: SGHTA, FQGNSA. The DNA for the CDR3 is TGTGCCAGCAGCTTAGCAGGGACATCGCCTAATTCACCCCTCCACTTT. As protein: CASSLAGTSPNSPLHF.

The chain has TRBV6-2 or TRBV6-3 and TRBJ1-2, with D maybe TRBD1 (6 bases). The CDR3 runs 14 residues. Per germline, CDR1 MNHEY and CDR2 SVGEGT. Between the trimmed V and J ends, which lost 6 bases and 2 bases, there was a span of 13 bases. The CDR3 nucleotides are TGTGCCAGCAGCATCCTCGGGGGCAACTATGGCTACACCTTC. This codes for CASSILGGNYGYTF.

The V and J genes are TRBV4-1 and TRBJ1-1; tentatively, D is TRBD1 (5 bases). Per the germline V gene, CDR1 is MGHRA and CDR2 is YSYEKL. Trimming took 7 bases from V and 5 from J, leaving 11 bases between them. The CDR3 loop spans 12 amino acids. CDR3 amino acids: CASTNGGTEAFF. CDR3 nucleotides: TGCGCCAGCACTAACGGGGGTACTGAAGCTTTCTTT.

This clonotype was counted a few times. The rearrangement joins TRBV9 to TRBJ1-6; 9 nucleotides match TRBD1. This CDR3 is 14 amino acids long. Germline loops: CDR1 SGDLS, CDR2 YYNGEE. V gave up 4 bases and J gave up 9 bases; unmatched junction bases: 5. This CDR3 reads CASSKRDRVSPLHF. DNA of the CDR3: TGTGCCAGCAGCAAACGGGACAGGGTTTCACCCCTCCACTTT.